Sequencing of this TCR beta chain was carried out in a study of blood T cell repertoires in COVID-19. About the research overall: Sites in the United States, Italy and Spain provided acute and convalescent COVID-19 samples.

Original data processing: Cell counts per sample came from amplifying reference gene primers. Method: immunoSEQ multiplex PCR; TCRdb's copy keeps in-frame clones and lacks some. V, J and clone size are taken as reported in that table, and D and trimming were inferred from the DNA itself. The sample includes under 400,000 clones, roughly 90% seen only once; the top ten take less than 3%. J lost 5 bases, V lost 5 bases, and 11 bases had no gene match. CDR1 PRHDT and CDR2 FYEKMQ come from the germline V gene (reference sequence). CDR3 length: 17 residues. Those enrolled in Seattle joined during active infection and were followed longitudinally afterward.

This clonotype originated in a woman in her thirties with COVID-19, enrolled during active disease. Sequencing was carried out using peripheral blood. The chain uses TRBV13 and TRBJ2-1; 11 nucleotides align to TRBD2. CDR3 protein: CASSTNLAGGPHNEQFF. DNA of the CDR3: TGTGCCAGCAGCACCAATTTAGCGGGAGGGCCCCACAATGAGCAGTTCTTC.